This TCR beta chain was recorded in a study of cytomegalovirus exposure and HLA in healthy donors. Study details: In terms of ancestry, the Caucasian-associated cluster contained 80% to 90% of the roughly 400 genotyped donors. Study-wide results and caveats: V- and J-gene trimming of TCR beta was linked (in a later analysis) to a missense DCLRE1C variant. Using the classifier, cytomegalovirus status was reportedly diagnosed with high specificity and sensitivity.

Primers included in the PCR were 60 Vbeta and 13 Jbeta primers. Original analysis: Approximately 9.9 million shared chains were among the 65 million to 85 million unique TCR beta chains that a later analysis counted. The repertoire was sequenced with immunoSEQ multiplex PCR; TCRdb's copy has only in-frame clones and lacks some. The V and J calls and the clone size are those of that table, but D and trimming were determined from the DNA. The data hold approximately 200,000 clones, with around 77% observed a single time. With V trimmed by 5 bases and J by 3 bases, 12 bases remained unmatched. The CDR3 has 17 residues. Germline CDR1 and CDR2: SGHAT and FQNNGV. A remark on this clone: Antigen unknown.

The chain couples TRBV11-2 to TRBJ2-2, with 7 bases that match TRBD1. This TCR came from a young woman in good health and CMV-seronegative. The sequenced sample consisted of PBMCs. CDR3 sequence reads: CASSTLPTGIYTGELFF. The CDR3 DNA follows: TGTGCCAGCAGCACCCTCCCGACAGGGATCTACACCGGGGAGCTGTTTTTT.